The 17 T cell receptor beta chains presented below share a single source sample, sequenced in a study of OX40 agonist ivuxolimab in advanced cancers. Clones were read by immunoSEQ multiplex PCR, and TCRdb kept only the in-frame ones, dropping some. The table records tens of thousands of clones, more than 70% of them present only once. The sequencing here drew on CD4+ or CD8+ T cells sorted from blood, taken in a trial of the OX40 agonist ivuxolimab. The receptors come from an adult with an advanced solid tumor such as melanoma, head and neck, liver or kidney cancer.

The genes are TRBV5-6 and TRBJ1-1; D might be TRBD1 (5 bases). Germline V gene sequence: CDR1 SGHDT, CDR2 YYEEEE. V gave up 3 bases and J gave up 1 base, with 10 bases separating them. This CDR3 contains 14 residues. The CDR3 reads CASSWDRGNTEAFF. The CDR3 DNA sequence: TGTGCCAGCAGCTGGGACCGCGGGAACACTGAAGCTTTCTTT.

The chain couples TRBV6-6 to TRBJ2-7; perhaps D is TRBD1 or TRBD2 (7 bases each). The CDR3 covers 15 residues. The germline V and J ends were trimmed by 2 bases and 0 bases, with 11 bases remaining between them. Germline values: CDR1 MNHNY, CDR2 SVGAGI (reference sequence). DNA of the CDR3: TGTGCCAGCAGTTACCAGGGGGGGAGCTCCTACGAGCAGTACTTC. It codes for CASSYQGGSSYEQYF.

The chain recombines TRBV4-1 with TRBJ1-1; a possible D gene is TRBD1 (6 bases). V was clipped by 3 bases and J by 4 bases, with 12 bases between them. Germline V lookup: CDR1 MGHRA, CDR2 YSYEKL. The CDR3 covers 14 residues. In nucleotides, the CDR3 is TGCGCCAGCAGCCAGGAAGGGGGGGGCACTGAAGCTTTCTTT. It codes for CASSQEGGGTEAFF.

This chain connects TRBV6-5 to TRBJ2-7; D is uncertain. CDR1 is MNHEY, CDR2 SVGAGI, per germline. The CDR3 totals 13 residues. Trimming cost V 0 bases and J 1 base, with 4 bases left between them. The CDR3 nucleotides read TGTGCCAGCAGTTACTCGACTTCCTACGAGCAGTACTTC. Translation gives CASSYSTSYEQYF.

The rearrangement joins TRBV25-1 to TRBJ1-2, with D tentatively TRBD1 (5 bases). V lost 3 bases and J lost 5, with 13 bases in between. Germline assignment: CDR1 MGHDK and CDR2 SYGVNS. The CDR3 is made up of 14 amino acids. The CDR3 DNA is TGTGCCAGCAGTGAGGGAGGGGCGATATATGGCTACACCTTC. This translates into CASSEGGAIYGYTF.

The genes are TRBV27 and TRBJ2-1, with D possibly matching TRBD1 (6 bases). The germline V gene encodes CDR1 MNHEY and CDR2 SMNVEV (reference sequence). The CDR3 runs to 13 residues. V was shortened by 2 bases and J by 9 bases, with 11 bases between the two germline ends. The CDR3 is CASSLLGGGEQFF. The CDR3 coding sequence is TGTGCCAGCAGTTTACTTGGGGGCGGTGAGCAGTTCTTC.

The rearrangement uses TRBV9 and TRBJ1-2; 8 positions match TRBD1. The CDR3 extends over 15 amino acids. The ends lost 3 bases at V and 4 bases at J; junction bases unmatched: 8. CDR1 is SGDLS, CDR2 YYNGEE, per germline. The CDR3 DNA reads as TGTGCCAGCAGCGCTTCGACAGGGGTCTTCTATGGCTACACCTTC. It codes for CASSASTGVFYGYTF.

In nucleotides, the CDR3 is TGTGCCACCAGCAGAGACAGGGGAATGAACACTGAAGCTTTCTTT. Its translation is CATSRDRGMNTEAFF. This chain joins TRBV15 and TRBJ1-1; possible D gene TRBD1, 6 bases. This CDR3 has 15 residues. Trimming stripped 0 bases from V and 0 bases from J, with 8 bases between. The germline V gene encodes CDR1 LNHNV and CDR2 YYDKDF (reference sequence).

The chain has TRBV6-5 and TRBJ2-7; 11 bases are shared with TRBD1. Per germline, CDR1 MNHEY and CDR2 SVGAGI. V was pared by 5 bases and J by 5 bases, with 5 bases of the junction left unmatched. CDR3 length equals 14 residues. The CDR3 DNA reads TGTGCCAGCAGTACCGGGACAGGGGGGCACGAGCAGTACTTC. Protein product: CASSTGTGGHEQYF.

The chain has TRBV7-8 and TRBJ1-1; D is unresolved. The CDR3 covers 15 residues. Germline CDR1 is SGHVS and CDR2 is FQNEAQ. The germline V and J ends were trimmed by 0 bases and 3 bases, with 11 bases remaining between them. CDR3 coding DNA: TGTGCCAGCAGCTTAGCCGGCCTTGGATACACTGAAGCTTTCTTT. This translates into CASSLAGLGYTEAFF.

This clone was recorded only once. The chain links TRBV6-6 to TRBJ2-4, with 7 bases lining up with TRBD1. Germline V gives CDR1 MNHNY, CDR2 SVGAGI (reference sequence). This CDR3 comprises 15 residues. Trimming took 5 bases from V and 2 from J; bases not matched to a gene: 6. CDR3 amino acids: CASSHRGLTKNIQYF. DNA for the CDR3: TGTGCCAGCAGTCACAGGGGTCTGACCAAAAACATTCAGTACTTC.

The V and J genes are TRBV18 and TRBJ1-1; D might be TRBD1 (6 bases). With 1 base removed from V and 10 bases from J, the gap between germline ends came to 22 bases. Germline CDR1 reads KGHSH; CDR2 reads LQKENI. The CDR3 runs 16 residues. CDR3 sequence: CASSPRGMGAEFVAFF. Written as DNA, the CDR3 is TGTGCCAGCTCACCACGGGGGATGGGGGCGGAGTTCGTAGCTTTCTTT.

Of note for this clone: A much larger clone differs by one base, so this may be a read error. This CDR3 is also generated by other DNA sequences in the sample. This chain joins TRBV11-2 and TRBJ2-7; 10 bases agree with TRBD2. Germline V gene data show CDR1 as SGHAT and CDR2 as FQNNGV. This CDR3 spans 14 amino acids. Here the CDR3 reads CASSFGTSADEQYF. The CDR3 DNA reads TGTGCCAGCAGCTTCGGGACTAGCGCCGACGAACAGTACTTC.

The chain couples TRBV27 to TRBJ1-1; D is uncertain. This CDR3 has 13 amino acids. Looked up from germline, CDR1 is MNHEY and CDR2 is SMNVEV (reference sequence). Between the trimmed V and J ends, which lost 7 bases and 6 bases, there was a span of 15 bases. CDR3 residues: CASTPLGRPEAFF. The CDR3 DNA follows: TGTGCCAGCACTCCCCTCGGTCGCCCTGAAGCTTTCTTT.

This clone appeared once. CDR3 region: CASTLTQGDTEAFF. CDR3 bases: TGTGCCAGCACCTTGACCCAGGGGGACACTGAAGCTTTCTTT. The J gene is TRBJ1-1, the V gene TRBV6-5; 7 positions agree with TRBD1. V lost 7 bases and J lost 3; bases outside the gene matches: 8. CDR3 size: 14 residues. CDR1 is MNHEY, CDR2 SVGAGI, per germline.

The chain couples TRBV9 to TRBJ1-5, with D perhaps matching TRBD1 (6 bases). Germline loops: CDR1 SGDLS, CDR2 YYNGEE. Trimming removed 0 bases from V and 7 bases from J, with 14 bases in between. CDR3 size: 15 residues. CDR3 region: CASSVGGGRRQPQHF. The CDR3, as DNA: TGTGCCAGCAGCGTAGGAGGGGGGAGGAGGCAGCCCCAGCATTTT.

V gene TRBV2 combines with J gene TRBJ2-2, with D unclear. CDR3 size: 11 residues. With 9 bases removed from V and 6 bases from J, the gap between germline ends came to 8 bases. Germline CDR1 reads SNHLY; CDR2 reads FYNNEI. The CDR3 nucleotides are TGTGCCAGGGTTGAGGCCGGGGAGCTGTTTTTT. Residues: CARVEAGELFF.